The 8 T cell receptor beta chains given below trace back to one sample, sequenced in a study of multiple sclerosis patients with progressive multifocal leukoencephalopathy. This table comes from immunoSEQ multiplex PCR, and its TCRdb copy is limited to in-frame clones, with some not included. The table has over 25,000 clones, about 90% seen once; the top ten hold about 3.2%. Time point of the sample: time of PML onset. Sample: PBMCs, taken from a patient treated with natalizumab. The receptors were gathered from a human donor with progressive multifocal leukoencephalopathy.

In DNA, the CDR3 is TGCGCCAGCAGCTTGGAGTACGAGCAGTACTTC. Its protein is CASSLEYEQYF. V gene TRBV5-1 combines with J gene TRBJ2-7; no definite D call. The CDR3 has 11 residues. Germline V gives CDR1 SGHRS, CDR2 YFSETQ. Trimming took off 0 bases at V and 4 bases at J, with 2 bases between the two ends.

The chain links TRBV6-5 to TRBJ2-7; 10 nucleotides agree with TRBD2. Germline-derived CDR1 and CDR2 are MNHEY and SVGAGI. The length of the CDR3 is 12 residues. The ends lost 8 bases at V and 5 bases at J; junction bases unmatched: 3. CDR3 DNA: TGTGCCAGCGCCGGGACTAGCGACGAGCAGTACTTC. Amino acids: CASAGTSDEQYF.

The chain couples TRBV5-1 to TRBJ2-6; D unclear. The ends were cut back, 2 bases at V and 2 bases at J, with 8 bases in the middle. The CDR3 loop spans 15 amino acids. Germline assignment: CDR1 SGHRS and CDR2 YFSETQ. Here the CDR3 reads CASSLLSAGANVLTF. The DNA of the CDR3 is TGCGCCAGCAGCTTACTAAGCGCTGGGGCCAACGTCCTGACTTTC.

This chain links TRBV29-1 with TRBJ1-5, with unresolved D. CDR3 length equals 14 residues. Germline CDR1 is SQVTM and CDR2 is ANQGSEA. The V end was cut by 4 bases, the J end by 0 bases, with 10 bases between. The CDR3: CSVAAAASNQPQHF. The CDR3 DNA sequence: TGCAGCGTTGCGGCGGCCGCTAGCAATCAGCCCCAGCATTTT.

The chain is built from TRBV7-9 and TRBJ1-5; D is perhaps TRBD1 (5 bases). The V end lost 0 bases, the J end lost 6 bases, and 15 bases lay between the germline ends. The length of the CDR3 is 16 residues. Germline CDR1 and CDR2: SEHNR and FQNEAQ (reference sequence). DNA of the CDR3: TGTGCCAGCAGCTTAGCCCAGGGCGCCGTAGGTCAGCCCCAGCATTTT. The encoded protein is CASSLAQGAVGQPQHF.

Here the CDR3 reads CASSAKGLAGEAEFF. In DNA form, the CDR3 reads TGTGCCAGCAGCGCAAAAGGACTAGCGGGAGAAGCTGAATTCTTC. This chain links TRBV5-4 with TRBJ2-1; 13 positions match TRBD2. The CDR3 contains 15 residues. V was pared by 4 bases and J by 16 bases, with 14 bases of the junction left unmatched. Germline-derived CDR1 and CDR2 are SGHNT and YYREEE (reference sequence).

The chain is built from TRBV5-1 and TRBJ2-5, with TRBD2 matching 7 bases. V lost 0 bases to trimming and J lost 1 base; unmatched junction nucleotides: 3. This CDR3 has 15 residues. Germline CDR1 is SGHRS and CDR2 is YFSETQ. The CDR3 region has the DNA TGCGCCAGCAGCTTGGGGAGCGGGGCCCAAGAGACCCAGTACTTC. It yields the protein CASSLGSGAQETQYF.

The rearrangement links TRBV5-6 to TRBJ1-2; unclear D gene. CDR3 length: 13 amino acids. The V and J ends lost 0 bases and 4 bases respectively, with 7 bases between them. Germline CDR1 is SGHDT and CDR2 is YYEEEE. CDR3: CASSLGRIYGYTF. The CDR3 DNA reads as TGTGCCAGCAGCTTGGGCAGAATCTATGGCTACACCTTC.